The clone carrying this T cell receptor (beta chain) turned up a few times. Its matching antigen is unknown. The sample belongs to a study of beta chain features in type 1 diabetes. Reverse transcription of all isolated RNA meant that expressed TCRB transcripts were sequenced. Mean read depth for naive, central memory and regulatory T cell samples was roughly 4 million reads. TCRdb's table, derived via immunoSEQ multiplex PCR, lists solely in-frame clones and lacks some. The sample lists more than 250,000 clones; around 24% were seen once. Study results and caveats: VDJ junctions in type 1 diabetes patients carried more deletions and fewer insertions. Type 1 diabetes patients had TCRB CDR3s that were shorter (moderately but significantly so) in all four CD4+ subsets. Sequencing from cDNA could over-represent high-TCR-expressing cells.

The authors took one heparinised blood draw, averaging about 116 mL, from each donor. This CDR3 is built from 16 residues. Trimming removed 2 bases from V and 0 bases from J; junction bases left unmatched: 3. Germline lookup yields CDR1 SNHLY and CDR2 FYNNEI. The rearrangement links TRBV2 to TRBJ2-2; the match to TRBD1 covers 7 bases. This receptor was obtained from a woman aged 30 to 39 with type 1 diabetes. Sample: naive CD4+ T cells from blood. The CDR3 region is CASSERGTANTGELFF. As DNA, the CDR3 is TGTGCCAGCAGTGAAAGAGGGACAGCGAACACCGGGGAGCTGTTTTTT.